Sequencing of this TCR beta chain was carried out in a study of glioma-infiltrating T cells after dendritic cell vaccination. Study background: Dendritic cell vaccination trial patients had either newly diagnosed or recurrent glioblastoma.

Sequencing used immunoSEQ multiplex PCR; TCRdb keeps in-frame clones, though not all of them. The sample consists of under 40,000 clones, 85% to 95% of them appearing once. The germline gives CDR1 SGHTS, CDR2 YDEGEE. Trimming took off 2 bases at V and 4 bases at J, with 13 bases between the two ends. CDR3 size: 14 residues. The sample was blood, taken before dendritic cell vaccination. The V gene is TRBV5-8, the J gene TRBJ2-7; D remains ambiguous. This receptor was obtained from a human donor with glioblastoma. The CDR3 DNA sequence: TGTGCCAGCAGCTTTTCCCAGGTCCTATACGAGCAGTACTTC. It is translated as CASSFSQVLYEQYF. Drawing the rest from reference TRBV5-8 and TRBJ2-7, the complete variable domain is EAGVTQSPTHLIKTRGQQATLRCSPISGHTSVYWYQQALGLGLQFLLWYDEGEERNRGNFPPRFSGRQFPNYSSELNVNALELEDSALYLCASSFSQVLYEQYFGPGTRLTVT.